This T cell receptor beta chain is drawn from a study of T cells in Graves' hyperthyroidism and ophthalmopathy. TCR beta CDR3 region amplification was performed from RNA transcripts. An initial round of RT-PCR targeting the TCR CDR3 relied on the HTBI primer set. TCRdb re-derived calls from the multiplex PCR reads in MiXCR, one entry per CDR3 protein. The data show nearly 600,000 distinct CDR3 sequences, around 14% seen once. Germline V gene sequence: CDR1 SNHLY, CDR2 FYNNEI. CDR3 size: 12 residues. V was cut by 7 bases and J by 0 bases, with 4 bases left in between. This clonotype came up many times. The V gene is TRBV2, the J gene TRBJ1-5, with D uncertain. The specimen sequenced was blood. The clonotype was recovered from a woman in her twenties or thirties with Graves' hyperthyroidism that later progressed to Graves' ophthalmopathy. The CDR3 protein is CASKASNQPQHF. CDR3 bases: TGTGCCAGCAAAGCTAGCAATCAGCCCCAGCATTTT.